This record concerns one T cell receptor beta chain sequence. Germline V CDR1 and CDR2: MDHEN, SYDVKM. The CDR3 extends over 15 amino acids. V was cut by 8 bases and J by 1 base, with 15 bases left in between. This sample is part of a study of OX40 agonist ivuxolimab in advanced cancers. Assay: immunoSEQ multiplex PCR; the TCRdb copy retains only in-frame clones and omits some. The sample lists about 71,000 clones, 85% to 90% occurring once. The sample consisted of CD4+ or CD8+ T cells sorted from blood, taken in a trial of the OX40 agonist ivuxolimab. This sequence originates from an adult with an advanced solid tumor such as melanoma, head and neck, liver or kidney cancer. This chain links TRBV28 with TRBJ1-3; a weak D match, TRBD1 (5 bases). The CDR3 DNA sequence: TGTGCCAGCGTTGATGGGGGGACGTCTGGAAACACCATATATTTT. Residues: CASVDGGTSGNTIYF.